This T cell receptor (beta chain) was sequenced for a study of T-cell reconstitution after alpha-beta-depleted transplantation in children (dated by TCRdb to between 2015 and 2016). Regarding the complete study: Using TCR repertoire profiling, the study followed T-cell immune reconstitution in a quantitative way in children after TCRalphabeta/CD19-depleted allogeneic hematopoietic cell transplantation. The study at large found these results: In some patients, high TCRbeta diversity at day 60 was attributed to recipient T cells and intrathymic progenitors that had survived conditioning. Over the following months the frequencies of hyperexpanded clones went down, and after one year T-cell counts and TCRbeta diversity were mostly credited to newly produced T cells. The apparently early alphabetaT-cell count recovery about two months after transplant was reportedly dependent on only several hundred rapidly expanded clones derived from non-depleted graft cells.

Receptor libraries were prepared by PCR. The instrument given in TCRdb is Illumina HiSeq 2500. To normalize quantification of the TCRbeta repertoire, the TCR libraries were built with molecular barcoding that relied on unique molecular identifiers. TCRdb passed the public sequencing reads through fastp at Q25 and MiXCR, retaining productive beta sequences. Records with the same CDR3 protein are collapsed into one entry carrying the most frequent genes and DNA. This sample has approximately 130,000 distinct CDR3 sequences in its table, and about a tenth of those were observed once. Of the sample, less than 25% falls within the top ten clones. To note about this clonotype: Its antigen is still unknown. Base qualities were left out, and no much larger clone turns up one base away.

Taken with the paper, the label for treatment or condition translates to: allogeneic hematopoietic cell transplantation with graft depleted of TCRalphabeta T cells and CD19 B cells. The transplant recipients were children given TCRalphabeta/CD19-depleted allogeneic hematopoietic cell grafts. Material: PBMCs, mostly from graft donor cells, obtained 180 days after TCRalphabeta/CD19-depleted stem cell transplant. The clonotype comes from a girl under three years old who had a stem cell transplant for combined immunodeficiency, so the T cells may come from the graft donor.

The CDR3 loop reads CASSQGRDNEQFF. The DNA reads TGCGCCAGCAGCCAGGGGAGGGACAATGAGCAGTTCTTC. The chain is assembled from TRBV4-3 and TRBJ2-1; 7 bases in the junction line up with TRBD2. Relative to germline, V is missing 3 bases and J is missing 5 bases, with 1 base of the junction outside any gene match. The CDR3 sequence holds 13 residues, the cysteine and phenylalanine included. Only the CDR3 DNA stays, 39 bases, in frame from base 1. CDR1 and CDR2, per the germline V gene, are LGHNA and YSLEER.